Presented here are 9 T cell receptor beta chains from one specimen sequenced in a study of cytomegalovirus exposure and HLA in healthy donors. Profiled with immunoSEQ multiplex PCR; TCRdb holds only in-frame clones, not every one. The sample yields 140,000 to 150,000 clones, approximately 88% seen once. Sequencing input: PBMCs. These receptor sequences come from a man aged 18 to 30 in good health and CMV-seropositive.

V usage is TRBV7-9 and J usage is TRBJ2-5, with D hard to call. V dropped 4 bases and J dropped 7 bases, with 7 bases sitting between them. The CDR3 spans 11 residues. CDR1 is SEHNR and CDR2 is FQNEAQ in the germline V gene (reference sequence). The chain's CDR3 is CASSSVRTQYF. The CDR3 DNA follows: TGTGCCAGCAGCTCTGTGCGGACCCAGTACTTC.

The rearrangement uses TRBV5-6 and TRBJ1-4; D is possibly TRBD1 (6 bases). The germline V and J ends were trimmed by 1 base and 0 bases, with 10 bases remaining between them. The CDR3 runs to 16 residues. The germline gives CDR1 SGHDT, CDR2 YYEEEE. The CDR3 is CASSLRQAATNEKLFF. CDR3 DNA sequence: TGTGCCAGCAGCTTGCGACAGGCCGCAACTAATGAAAAACTGTTTTTT.

The chain links TRBV10-2 to TRBJ2-7; D gene uncertain. The CDR3 length is 11 residues. Trimming took 8 bases from V and 5 from J, leaving 10 bases between them. CDR1 and CDR2 from the germline V gene are WSHSY and SAAADI. CDR3 sequence reads: CASFSSHEQYF. CDR3 DNA: TGCGCCAGCTTTTCAAGCCACGAGCAGTACTTC.

The CDR3 DNA follows: TGTGCCAGCAGGGCGACAGGGGGACGCACTGAAGCTTTCTTT. Translating gives CASRATGGRTEAFF. The chain uses TRBV6-5 and TRBJ1-1, with TRBD1 matching 9 bases. Per the germline V gene, CDR1 is MNHEY and CDR2 is SVGAGI. V lost 6 bases, J lost 4 bases, and 6 bases stayed unmatched. The CDR3 has 14 residues.

This sequence joins TRBV5-6 and TRBJ2-7; tentative D call: TRBD1 (6 bases). The V end was cut by 3 bases, the J end by 0 bases, with 13 bases between. The CDR3 runs 15 residues. Germline V gene data show CDR1 as SGHDT and CDR2 as YYEEEE. CDR3 coding DNA: TGTGCCAGCAGCTCGGGCCGACAGGCCTCCTACGAGCAGTACTTC. This encodes CASSSGRQASYEQYF.

V usage is TRBV27 and J usage is TRBJ2-7; the match to TRBD1 covers 10 bases. Germline lookup yields CDR1 MNHEY and CDR2 SMNVEV (reference sequence). V gave up 6 bases and J gave up 4 bases; unmatched junction bases: 3. The CDR3 is 13 residues long. The CDR3 loop reads CASRWTGGYEQYF. The CDR3, as DNA: TGTGCCAGCAGGTGGACAGGGGGGTACGAGCAGTACTTC.

This sequence joins TRBV28 and TRBJ2-7; TRBD2 might be the D (5 bases). Deletions cut 10 bases from V and 7 bases from J, with 17 bases between. CDR3 size: 12 residues. Germline CDR1 and CDR2: MDHEN and SYDVKM. CDR3 coding DNA: TGTGCCACCGATAACGGGGTTTGGGAGCAGTACTTC. Translation: CATDNGVWEQYF.

This chain links TRBV9 with TRBJ2-7; 9 bases agree with TRBD2. The CDR3 runs 17 residues. V was clipped by 3 bases and J by 7 bases; unmatched bases: 17. Germline lookup yields CDR1 SGDLS and CDR2 YYNGEE. The CDR3 nucleotides read TGTGCCAGCAGCGAGAACCCCATAGCGGGAGTGCTGGGAGAGCAGTACTTC. It encodes CASSENPIAGVLGEQYF.

The chain combines TRBV27 with TRBJ1-1; D ambiguous. The CDR3 is 13 residues long. Trimming cost V 6 bases and J 11 bases, with 19 bases left between them. CDR1 and CDR2 (germline): MNHEY, SMNVEV (reference sequence). CDR3 DNA: TGTGCCAGCAGCCGAGGAAATAGCAATGCGGCTTTCTTT. Translation gives CASSRGNSNAAFF.